A single sample is the source of the 25 T cell receptor beta chains below, sequenced in a study of CD8 T cells in ankylosing spondylitis. TCRdb ran MiXCR on the 5' RACE reads and lists one entry per CDR3 protein. This sample has about 250,000 distinct CDR3 sequences, with roughly 32% found just once. The sequencing sample was made of blood, either unsorted or a sorted T cell fraction (not recorded which). These receptor sequences come from a male donor with ankylosing spondylitis or in good health (not recorded which).

In this sample, this clonotype turned up a few times. The V call is TRBV7-3, the J call TRBJ1-6, with 9 bases identical to TRBD1. CDR1 and CDR2 (germline): SGHTA, FQGTGA. The length of the CDR3 is 15 residues. V gave up 5 bases and J gave up 11 bases; unmatched junction bases: 10. CDR3 loop: CASSTNLDRGTPLHF. The CDR3 DNA sequence: TGTGCCAGCAGCACCAACCTGGACAGGGGTACACCCCTCCACTTT.

This sequence joins TRBV12-3 or TRBV12-4 and TRBJ2-1; D is unresolved. The V gene lost 8 bases and the J gene lost 5 bases, with 4 bases spanning the gap. This CDR3 is built from 10 residues. The CDR3, as DNA: TGTGCCAGCGGAAACAATGAGCAGTTCTTC. Protein product: CASGNNEQFF.

In this sample, this clonotype turned up many times. This chain uses TRBV12-3 or TRBV12-4 with TRBJ1-2; TRBD1 aligns across 12 bases. The CDR3 totals 15 residues. Trimming at V came to 4 bases and at J to 8 bases, leaving 8 bases not matched to a gene. The chain's CDR3 is CASSSRDRGLEGYTF. In DNA, the CDR3 is TGTGCCAGCAGTTCCCGGGACAGGGGGCTAGAGGGCTACACCTTC.

The gene calls are TRBV4-2 and TRBJ2-1; D gene ambiguous. This CDR3 contains 13 residues. Trimming shortened V by 0 bases and J by 9 bases, and 9 bases separated the two germline ends. The germline V gene has CDR1 LGHNA and CDR2 YNFKEQ. The CDR3 loop is CASSQDSFAEQFF. For the CDR3, the DNA is TGTGCCAGCAGCCAAGATAGTTTTGCTGAGCAGTTCTTC.

The chain links TRBV4-2 to TRBJ2-6; D is unresolved. The CDR3 length is 17 residues. CDR1 is LGHNA, CDR2 YNFKEQ, per germline. Trimming left V 0 bases short and J 0 bases short, with 9 bases between. The CDR3 here is CASSQDLSSSGANVLTF. For the CDR3, the DNA is TGTGCCAGCAGCCAAGATTTGAGTAGCTCTGGGGCCAACGTCCTGACTTTC.

The table lists this clonotype with many counts. The chain has TRBV5-1 and TRBJ2-3; 7 bases are a match to TRBD1. V shed 2 bases, J shed 3 bases, and the junction held 3 bases outside the gene matches. From germline, CDR1 is SGHRS and CDR2 YFSETQ. The CDR3 loop spans 14 amino acids. CDR3 nucleotides: TGCGCCAGCAGCTTTGGACAGGCGACAGATACGCAGTATTTT. This codes for CASSFGQATDTQYF.

This clonotype was counted a few times. The chain uses TRBV29-1 and TRBJ2-7, with a possible D match to TRBD1 (6 bases). Trimming left V 5 bases short and J 4 bases short, with 12 bases between. Germline CDR1 is SQVTM and CDR2 is ANQGSEA. The CDR3 loop spans 12 amino acids. For the CDR3, the DNA is TGCAGCGTTCTGGGACACTTATACGAGCAGTACTTC. Translating it yields CSVLGHLYEQYF.

This clonotype was counted only a few times. The chain recombines TRBV4-2 with TRBJ2-1, with a tentative D call TRBD1 (7 bases). V was pared by 1 base and J by 0 bases, with 10 bases between. The CDR3 runs 16 residues. The germline CDR1 and CDR2 sequences are LGHNA and YNFKEQ. The CDR3 DNA sequence: TGTGCCAGCAGCCAAGTTCAGGGGGGCTCCTACAATGAGCAGTTCTTC. It encodes CASSQVQGGSYNEQFF.

The rearrangement joins TRBV10-2 to TRBJ2-5, with D perhaps TRBD1 (5 bases). Germline CDR1 WSHSY, CDR2 SAAADI. The CDR3 has 14 residues. The ends were cut back, 4 bases at V and 4 bases at J, with 13 bases in the middle. The CDR3: CASSALQGGETQYF. The CDR3 region has the DNA TGCGCCAGCAGTGCTTTGCAGGGCGGAGAGACCCAGTACTTC.

This clonotype was observed many times. The J gene is TRBJ2-1, the V gene TRBV29-1, with 7 bases identical to TRBD2. The CDR3 loop spans 11 amino acids. With 3 bases clipped from V and 10 bases from J, the junction kept 3 bases outside the gene matches. The germline CDR1 and CDR2 sequences are SQVTM and ANQGSEA. The CDR3 reads CSVEGRDEQFF. The CDR3 DNA reads TGCAGCGTTGAGGGGAGGGACGAGCAGTTCTTC.

This chain uses TRBV4-1 with TRBJ2-7; D gene unclear. V was cut by 4 bases and J by 7 bases, with 14 bases left in between. CDR3 length: 13 amino acids. Germline CDR1 reads MGHRA; CDR2 reads YSYEKL. CDR3 amino acids: CASSPRAYGEQYF. Written as DNA, the CDR3 is TGCGCCAGCAGCCCCCGGGCCTATGGGGAGCAGTACTTC.

The sample holds one count of this clonotype. A much more abundant neighbour one base away suggests this may be a read error. The gene calls are TRBV20-1 and TRBJ1-6; no reliable D call. Germline CDR1 and CDR2: DFQATT and SNEGSKA (reference sequence). V lost 8 bases and J lost 7, with 18 bases in between. The CDR3 consists of 14 residues. The CDR3 loop is CSPRSGLGNSPLHF. The CDR3 DNA reads as TGCAGTCCACGCTCGGGCCTCGGCAATTCACCCCTCCACTTT.

This chain uses TRBV4-1 with TRBJ1-1; TRBD1 might be the D (5 bases). Germline V gene lookup returns CDR1 MGHRA and CDR2 YSYEKL. The CDR3 contains 14 residues. V lost 1 base and J lost 6, with 12 bases in between. The CDR3 is CASSQGQLSPEAFF. CDR3 DNA sequence: TGCGCCAGCAGCCAAGGACAGTTATCCCCTGAAGCTTTCTTT.

This clonotype was seen once. The chain has TRBV27 and TRBJ2-5; 7 bases agree with TRBD1. The CDR3 is 13 amino acids. CDR1 and CDR2 (germline): MNHEY, SMNVEV (reference sequence). With V trimmed by 8 bases and J by 6 bases, 9 bases remained unmatched. CDR3 sequence (DNA): TGTGCCAGCGGGTTGACAGGGTTAAAGACCCAGTACTTC. It codes for CASGLTGLKTQYF.

This chain links TRBV30 with TRBJ1-2; no reliable D call. Trimming cost V 0 bases and J 7 bases, with 15 bases left between them. Per the germline V gene, CDR1 is GTSNPN and CDR2 is SVGIG (reference sequence). The length of the CDR3 is 14 residues. The chain's CDR3 is CAWSVAARVGGYTF. The CDR3 DNA is TGTGCCTGGAGTGTAGCAGCCCGGGTCGGTGGCTACACCTTC.

This clonotype was counted many times. V is TRBV20-1 and J is TRBJ2-3; the D gene is possibly TRBD1 (7 bases). Trimming took off 2 bases at V and 5 bases at J, with 17 bases between the two ends. Germline V gene sequence: CDR1 DFQATT, CDR2 SNEGSKA (reference sequence). The CDR3 runs 15 residues. The DNA for the CDR3 is TGCAGTGCTAGATGGGGCAGGGGGGCTGGAGATACGCAGTATTTT. This gives the protein CSARWGRGAGDTQYF.

This chain joins TRBV5-1 and TRBJ1-1; D gene uncertain. The CDR3 contains 14 residues. Trimming removed 5 bases from V and 3 bases from J, with 14 bases in between. Germline assignment: CDR1 SGHRS and CDR2 YFSETQ. The CDR3 here is CASRFGLGDTEAFF. DNA for the CDR3: TGCGCCAGCAGATTCGGACTGGGCGACACTGAAGCTTTCTTT.

A few counts support this clonotype. The V and J genes are TRBV7-8 and TRBJ2-7; no definite D call. Germline CDR1 SGHVS, CDR2 FQNEAQ. The CDR3 sequence is 11 residues long. The V and J ends lost 5 bases and 3 bases respectively, with 5 bases between them. CDR3 in amino acids: CASSTYYEQYF. The CDR3 nucleotides are TGTGCCAGCAGCACCTACTACGAGCAGTACTTC.

The chain uses TRBV20-1 and TRBJ1-5, with a weak D call TRBD1 (5 bases). V was cut by 5 bases and J by 5 bases, with 13 bases left in between. The CDR3 extends over 13 amino acids. Germline-derived CDR1 and CDR2 are DFQATT and SNEGSKA (reference sequence). CDR3 coding DNA: TGCAGTGCTCATTGGGGCCAGGATCAGCCCCAGCATTTT. Protein: CSAHWGQDQPQHF.

This chain links TRBV4-1 with TRBJ2-2; D ambiguous. With 3 bases removed from V and 2 bases from J, the gap between germline ends came to 16 bases. This CDR3 is 17 amino acids long. From germline, CDR1 is MGHRA and CDR2 YSYEKL. This CDR3 reads CASSHRERFGNTGELFF. The CDR3, as DNA: TGCGCCAGCAGCCACCGCGAAAGGTTCGGAAACACCGGGGAGCTGTTTTTT.

The chain combines TRBV29-1 with TRBJ1-1; 10 bases match TRBD1. The V and J ends lost 6 bases and 0 bases, in that order; junction bases with no gene match: 4. Germline-derived CDR1 and CDR2 are SQVTM and ANQGSEA. This CDR3 spans 14 amino acids. The CDR3 DNA reads TGCAGCGTGTTGACAGGGGGCCTGAACACTGAAGCTTTCTTT. Protein product: CSVLTGGLNTEAFF.

This clonotype has just a few counts. The CDR3 region has the DNA TGTGCCACCAGCGCGCCCGGGGAGCTGTTTTTT. It translates to CATSAPGELFF. The chain has TRBV10-3 and TRBJ2-2; D remains unclear. The length of the CDR3 is 11 residues. CDR1 is ENHRY and CDR2 is SYGVKD in the germline V gene. The V gene lost 10 bases and the J gene lost 6 bases, with 9 bases spanning the gap.

The V and J genes are TRBV28 and TRBJ2-7; the D gene is possibly TRBD1 (6 bases). The V and J ends lost 2 bases and 5 bases respectively, with 13 bases between them. The CDR3 is 14 residues long. CDR1 MDHEN and CDR2 SYDVKM come from the germline V gene. The CDR3 region is CASSLPPAGDEQYF. The CDR3, as DNA: TGTGCCAGCAGTTTACCGCCGGCAGGGGACGAGCAGTACTTC.

This clonotype has a handful of counts. The chain couples TRBV15 to TRBJ2-7; the D gene could be TRBD1 or TRBD2 (6 bases each). The CDR3 contains 12 residues. Germline loops: CDR1 LNHNV, CDR2 YYDKDF (reference sequence). Trimming cost V 8 bases and J 5 bases, with 13 bases left between them. This chain's CDR3 is CATGGGAHEQYF. DNA for the CDR3: TGTGCCACCGGGGGCGGGGCCCACGAGCAGTACTTC.

This clonotype appeared many times. The V call is TRBV29-1, the J call TRBJ2-1, with 8 bases that match TRBD1. Unmatched junction bases numbered 4, after V lost 8 bases and J lost 7 bases. This CDR3 comprises 11 residues. Germline-derived CDR1 and CDR2 are SQVTM and ANQGSEA. CDR3 sequence: CSTRTGNEQFF. In nucleotides, the CDR3 is TGCAGCACCAGGACAGGGAATGAGCAGTTCTTC.